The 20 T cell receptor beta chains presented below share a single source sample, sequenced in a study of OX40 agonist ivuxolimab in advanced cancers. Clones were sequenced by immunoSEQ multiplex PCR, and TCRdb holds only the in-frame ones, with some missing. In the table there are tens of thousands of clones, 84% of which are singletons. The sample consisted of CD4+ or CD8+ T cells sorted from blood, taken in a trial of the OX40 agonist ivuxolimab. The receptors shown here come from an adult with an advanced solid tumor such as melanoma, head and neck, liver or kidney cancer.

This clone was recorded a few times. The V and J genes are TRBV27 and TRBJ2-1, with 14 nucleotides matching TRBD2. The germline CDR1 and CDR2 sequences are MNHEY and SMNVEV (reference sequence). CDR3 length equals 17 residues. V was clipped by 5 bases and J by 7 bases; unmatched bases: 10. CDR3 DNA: TGTGCCAGCAGTGCGACTAGCGGGGGGGCTGTGTTAAATGAGCAGTTCTTC. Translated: CASSATSGGAVLNEQFF.

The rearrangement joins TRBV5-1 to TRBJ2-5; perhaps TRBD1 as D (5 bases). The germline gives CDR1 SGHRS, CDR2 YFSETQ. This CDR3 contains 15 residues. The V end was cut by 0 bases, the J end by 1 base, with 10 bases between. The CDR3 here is CASSLALTAQETQYF. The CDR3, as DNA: TGCGCCAGCAGCTTGGCCCTGACAGCCCAAGAGACCCAGTACTTC.

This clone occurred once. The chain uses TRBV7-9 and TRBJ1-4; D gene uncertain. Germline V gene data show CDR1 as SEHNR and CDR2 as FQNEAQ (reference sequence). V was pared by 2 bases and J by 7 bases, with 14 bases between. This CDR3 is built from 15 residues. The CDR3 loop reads CASSLRASGFEKLFF. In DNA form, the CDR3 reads TGTGCCAGCAGCTTAAGGGCCAGTGGATTTGAAAAACTGTTTTTT.

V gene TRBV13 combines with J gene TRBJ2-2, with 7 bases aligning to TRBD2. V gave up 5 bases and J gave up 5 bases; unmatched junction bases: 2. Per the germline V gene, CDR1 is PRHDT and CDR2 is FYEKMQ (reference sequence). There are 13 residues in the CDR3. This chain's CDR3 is CASSRGETGELFF. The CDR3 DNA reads TGTGCCAGCAGCCGGGGGGAAACCGGGGAGCTGTTTTTT.

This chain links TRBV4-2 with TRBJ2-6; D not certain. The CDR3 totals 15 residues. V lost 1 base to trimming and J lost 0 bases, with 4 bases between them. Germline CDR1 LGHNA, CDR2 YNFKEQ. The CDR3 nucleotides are TGTGCCAGCAGCCAAGGGGGCTCTGGGGCCAACGTCCTGACTTTC. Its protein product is CASSQGGSGANVLTF.

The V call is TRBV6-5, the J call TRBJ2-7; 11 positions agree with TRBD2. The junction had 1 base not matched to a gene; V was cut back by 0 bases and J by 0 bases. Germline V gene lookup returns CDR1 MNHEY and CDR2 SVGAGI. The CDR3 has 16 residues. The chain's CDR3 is CASSYSTSGVSYEQYF. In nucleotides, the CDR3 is TGTGCCAGCAGTTACTCGACTAGCGGGGTCTCCTACGAGCAGTACTTC.

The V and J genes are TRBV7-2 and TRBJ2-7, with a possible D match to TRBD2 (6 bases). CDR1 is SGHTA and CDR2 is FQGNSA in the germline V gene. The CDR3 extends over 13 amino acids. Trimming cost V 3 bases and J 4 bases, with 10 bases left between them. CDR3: CASSLAGLYEQYV. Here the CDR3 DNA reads TGTGCCAGCAGCTTGGCGGGGCTTTACGAGCAGTACGTC.

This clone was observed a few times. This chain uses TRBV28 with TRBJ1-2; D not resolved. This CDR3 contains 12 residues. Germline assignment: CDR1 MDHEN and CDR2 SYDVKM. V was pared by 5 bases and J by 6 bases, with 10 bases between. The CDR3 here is CASSGSWNGYTF. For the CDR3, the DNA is TGTGCCAGCAGTGGGAGTTGGAATGGCTACACCTTC.

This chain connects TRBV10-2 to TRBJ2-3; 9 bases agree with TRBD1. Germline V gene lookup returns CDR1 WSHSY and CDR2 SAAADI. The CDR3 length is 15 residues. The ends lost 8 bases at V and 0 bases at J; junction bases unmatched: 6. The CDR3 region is CASGDRGISTDTQYF. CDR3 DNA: TGCGCCAGCGGCGACAGGGGGATTAGCACAGATACGCAGTATTTT.

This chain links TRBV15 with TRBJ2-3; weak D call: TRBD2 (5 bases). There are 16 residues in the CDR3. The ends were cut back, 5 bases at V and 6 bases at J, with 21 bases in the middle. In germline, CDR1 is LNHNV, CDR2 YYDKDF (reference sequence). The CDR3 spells CATSLTKDFWTDTQYF. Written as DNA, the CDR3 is TGTGCCACCAGCTTAACCAAGGACTTCTGGACGGATACGCAGTATTTT.

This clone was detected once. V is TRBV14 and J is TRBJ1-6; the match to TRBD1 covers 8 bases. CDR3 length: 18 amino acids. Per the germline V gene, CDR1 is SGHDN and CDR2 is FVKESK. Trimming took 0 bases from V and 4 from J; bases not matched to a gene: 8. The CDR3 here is CASSQDGYRDRYNSPLHF. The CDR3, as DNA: TGTGCCAGCAGCCAAGATGGGTACCGGGACAGGTATAATTCACCCCTCCACTTT.

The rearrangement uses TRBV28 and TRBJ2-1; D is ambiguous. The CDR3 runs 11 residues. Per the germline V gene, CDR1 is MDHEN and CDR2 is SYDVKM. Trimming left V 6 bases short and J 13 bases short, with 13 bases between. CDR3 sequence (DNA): TGTGCCAGCAGCACCACGATTAGACAGTTCTTC. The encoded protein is CASSTTIRQFF.

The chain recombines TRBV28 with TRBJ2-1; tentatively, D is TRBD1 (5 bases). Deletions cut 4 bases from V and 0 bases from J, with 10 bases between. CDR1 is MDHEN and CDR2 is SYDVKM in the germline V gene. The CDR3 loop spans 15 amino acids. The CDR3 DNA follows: TGTGCCAGCAGTTCGGACATAAGCTCCTACAATGAGCAGTTCTTC. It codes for CASSSDISSYNEQFF.

DNA of the CDR3: TGCGCCAGCAGCGTACAGAGCACAGATACGCAGTATTTT. This codes for CASSVQSTDTQYF. This rearrangement joins TRBV5-1 to TRBJ2-3, with unresolved D. The CDR3 consists of 13 residues. Germline values: CDR1 SGHRS, CDR2 YFSETQ. Trimming removed 4 bases at V and 0 bases at J, with 6 bases between. Using reference TRBV5-1 and TRBJ2-3 for the parts outside the CDR3, the full variable domain is KAGVTQTPRYLIKTRGQQVTLSCSPISGHRSVSWYQQTPGQGLQFLFEYFSETQRNKGNFPGRFSGRQFSNSRSEMNVSTLELGDSALYLCASSVQSTDTQYFGPGTRLTVL.

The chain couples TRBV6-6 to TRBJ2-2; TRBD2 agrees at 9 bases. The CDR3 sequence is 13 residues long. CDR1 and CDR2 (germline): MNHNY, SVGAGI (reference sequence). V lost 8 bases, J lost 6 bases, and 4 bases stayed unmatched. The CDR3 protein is CASSKREAGELFF. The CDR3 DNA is TGTGCCAGCTCCAAGCGGGAGGCCGGGGAGCTGTTTTTT.

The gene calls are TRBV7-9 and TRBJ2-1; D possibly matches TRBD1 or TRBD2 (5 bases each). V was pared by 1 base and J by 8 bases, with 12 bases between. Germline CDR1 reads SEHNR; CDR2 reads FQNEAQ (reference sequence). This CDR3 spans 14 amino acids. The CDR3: CASSLGVRGDEQFF. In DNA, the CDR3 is TGTGCCAGCAGCTTAGGGGTGAGGGGCGATGAGCAGTTCTTC.

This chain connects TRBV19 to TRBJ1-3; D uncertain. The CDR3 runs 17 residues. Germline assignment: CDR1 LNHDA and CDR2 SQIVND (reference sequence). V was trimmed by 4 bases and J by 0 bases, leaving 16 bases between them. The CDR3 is CASSTTPDKLSGNTIYF. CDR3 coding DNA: TGTGCCAGTAGTACCACCCCCGACAAGCTCTCTGGAAACACCATATATTTT.

In DNA form, the CDR3 reads TGTGCCAGCAGTGCCCAGGTTTCCTCTGGAAACACCATATATTTT. Its translation is CASSAQVSSGNTIYF. The chain joins TRBV25-1 to TRBJ1-3; no clear D gene. The germline V gene has CDR1 MGHDK and CDR2 SYGVNS. CDR3 length: 15 amino acids. V was pared by 4 bases and J by 0 bases, with 10 bases between.

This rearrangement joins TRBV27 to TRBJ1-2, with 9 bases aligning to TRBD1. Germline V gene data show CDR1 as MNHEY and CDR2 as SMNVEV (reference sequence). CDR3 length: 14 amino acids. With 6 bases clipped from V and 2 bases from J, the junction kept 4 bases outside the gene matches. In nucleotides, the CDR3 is TGTGCCAGCAGCACTGGGACAGGGAACTATGGCTACACCTTC. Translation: CASSTGTGNYGYTF.

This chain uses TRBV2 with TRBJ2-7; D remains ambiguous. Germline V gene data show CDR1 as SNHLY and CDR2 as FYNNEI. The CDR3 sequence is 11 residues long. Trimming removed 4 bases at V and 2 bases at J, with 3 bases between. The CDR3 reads CASSVAYEQYV. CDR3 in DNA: TGTGCCAGCAGTGTAGCCTACGAGCAGTACGTC.